Listed below are T cell receptor beta chains from one sample, sequenced in a study of Graves' ophthalmopathy and Graves' hyperthyroidism. TCRdb reanalysed the multiplex PCR reads using MiXCR and keeps one entry per CDR3 protein. The table shows about 600,000 distinct CDR3 sequences, with under 40% occurring only once. Sequencing input: peripheral blood or thyroid tissue (not recorded which). Receptor source: an adult man with Graves' hyperthyroidism. Each CDR3 is given with its conserved first and last residue. Each record gives: D gene, J gene, clone size, V gene, CDR3 length, CDR3 protein, CDR3 DNA. D genes are given only for firm matches. Clone size appears in some rows only: once, few, many, or a class for an expanded clone.

D gene: TRBD1; J gene: TRBJ2-7; clone size: many; V gene: TRBV11-2; CDR3 length: 14; CDR3 protein: CASSLMTGGYEQYF; CDR3 DNA: TGTGCCAGCAGCTTGATGACAGGGGGCTACGAGCAGTACTTC
D gene: .; J gene: TRBJ1-2; clone size: .; V gene: TRBV19; CDR3 length: 12; CDR3 protein: CASRRGEVGYTF; CDR3 DNA: TGTGCCAGTAGGCGGGGGGAGGTCGGCTACACCTTC
D gene: .; J gene: TRBJ2-2; clone size: few; V gene: TRBV24-1; CDR3 length: 12; CDR3 protein: CATEAVIGELFF; CDR3 DNA: TGTGCCACCGAAGCGGTTATCGGGGAGCTGTTTTTT
D gene: .; J gene: TRBJ1-6; clone size: many; V gene: TRBV7-6; CDR3 length: 16; CDR3 protein: CASSPLVGPVGSPLHF; CDR3 DNA: TGTGCCAGCAGCCCCTTGGTCGGCCCCGTAGGTTCACCCCTCCACTTT
D gene: .; J gene: TRBJ2-7; clone size: many; V gene: TRBV11-2; CDR3 length: 14; CDR3 protein: CASSLMTGNYEQYF; CDR3 DNA: TGTGCCAGCAGCTTAATGACCGGGAACTACGAGCAGTACTTC
D gene: .; J gene: TRBJ2-2; clone size: many; V gene: TRBV5-1; CDR3 length: 16; CDR3 protein: CASSLRGAELTGELFF; CDR3 DNA: TGCGCCAGCAGCTTGAGAGGGGCGGAACTGACCGGGGAGCTGTTTTTT
D gene: .; J gene: TRBJ1-1; clone size: many; V gene: TRBV2; CDR3 length: 14; CDR3 protein: CASSDRRTYTEAFF; CDR3 DNA: TGTGCCAGCAGTGACCGTCGGACTTACACTGAAGCTTTCTTT
D gene: .; J gene: TRBJ2-5; clone size: .; V gene: TRBV20-1; CDR3 length: 12; CDR3 protein: CSQEVPRETQYF; CDR3 DNA: TGCAGCCAAGAGGTCCCACGGGAGACCCAGTACTTC
D gene: .; J gene: TRBJ1-1; clone size: many; V gene: TRBV5-6; CDR3 length: 13; CDR3 protein: CASSLADNTEAFF; CDR3 DNA: TGTGCCAGCAGCTTGGCCGATAACACTGAAGCTTTCTTT
D gene: .; J gene: TRBJ2-6; clone size: many; V gene: TRBV24-1; CDR3 length: 17; CDR3 protein: CATSEGTFRSGANVLTF; CDR3 DNA: TGTGCCACCAGTGAGGGGACATTTCGCTCTGGGGCCAACGTCCTGACTTTC
D gene: TRBD1; J gene: TRBJ2-5; clone size: .; V gene: TRBV10-3; CDR3 length: 16; CDR3 protein: CAISDGGQGAGETQYF; CDR3 DNA: TGTGCCATCAGTGACGGTGGACAGGGGGCTGGGGAGACCCAGTACTTC
D gene: .; J gene: TRBJ2-7; clone size: .; V gene: TRBV29-1; CDR3 length: 15; CDR3 protein: CSVEEEVGLTYEQYF; CDR3 DNA: TGCAGCGTTGAAGAGGAGGTAGGCTTGACCTACGAGCAGTACTTC
D gene: TRBD1; J gene: TRBJ1-1; clone size: few; V gene: TRBV6-5; CDR3 length: 15; CDR3 protein: CASSYYGQGNTEAFF; CDR3 DNA: TGTGCCAGCAGTTACTATGGACAGGGGAACACTGAAGCTTTCTTT
D gene: .; J gene: TRBJ1-4; clone size: .; V gene: TRBV29-1; CDR3 length: 14; CDR3 protein: CSVDGGTTNEKLFF; CDR3 DNA: TGCAGCGTTGATGGAGGGACAACTAATGAAAAACTGTTTTTT
D gene: .; J gene: TRBJ2-7; clone size: many; V gene: TRBV15; CDR3 length: 15; CDR3 protein: CATSRLDSRSAEQYF; CDR3 DNA: TGTGCCACCAGCAGATTAGACTCGAGATCAGCGGAGCAGTACTTC
D gene: .; J gene: TRBJ2-7; clone size: many; V gene: TRBV9; CDR3 length: 15; CDR3 protein: CASSVEPGFSYEQYF; CDR3 DNA: TGTGCCAGCAGCGTAGAGCCTGGGTTCTCCTACGAGCAGTACTTC
D gene: .; J gene: TRBJ2-7; clone size: many; V gene: TRBV10-3; CDR3 length: 12; CDR3 protein: CAISGDRYEQYF; CDR3 DNA: TGTGCCATCAGTGGCGACAGATACGAGCAGTACTTC
D gene: TRBD1; J gene: TRBJ2-5; clone size: .; V gene: TRBV15; CDR3 length: 16; CDR3 protein: CATSSSSGGAGETQYF; CDR3 DNA: TGTGCCACCAGCAGCTCCTCAGGGGGCGCGGGGGAGACCCAGTACTTC
D gene: TRBD1; J gene: TRBJ1-2; clone size: .; V gene: TRBV29-1; CDR3 length: 11; CDR3 protein: CSVRTGSGYTF; CDR3 DNA: TGCAGCGTTAGGACAGGGTCTGGCTACACCTTC
D gene: .; J gene: TRBJ2-1; clone size: few; V gene: TRBV9; CDR3 length: 14; CDR3 protein: CASSVTPGDNEQFF; CDR3 DNA: TGTGCCAGCAGCGTAACTCCTGGAGACAATGAGCAGTTCTTC
D gene: TRBD1; J gene: TRBJ1-2; clone size: many; V gene: TRBV7-9; CDR3 length: 11; CDR3 protein: CADGQVYGYTF; CDR3 DNA: TGTGCCGACGGACAGGTTTATGGCTACACCTTC
D gene: TRBD1; J gene: TRBJ1-1; clone size: many; V gene: TRBV5-8; CDR3 length: 14; CDR3 protein: CASSLTGKNTEAFF; CDR3 DNA: TGTGCCAGTAGTCTGACAGGGAAGAACACTGAAGCTTTCTTT
D gene: TRBD2; J gene: TRBJ2-1; clone size: .; V gene: TRBV7-8; CDR3 length: 16; CDR3 protein: CASSQISGGTLNEQFF; CDR3 DNA: TGTGCCAGCAGCCAAATTAGCGGGGGGACTTTGAATGAGCAGTTCTTC
D gene: .; J gene: TRBJ1-1; clone size: many; V gene: TRBV6-5; CDR3 length: 13; CDR3 protein: CASSYRQHTEAFF; CDR3 DNA: TGTGCCAGCAGTTACCGACAGCACACTGAAGCTTTCTTT
D gene: TRBD1; J gene: TRBJ2-5; clone size: .; V gene: TRBV9; CDR3 length: 15; CDR3 protein: CASSVEGTGVETQYF; CDR3 DNA: TGTGCCAGCAGCGTAGAGGGGACAGGGGTCGAGACCCAGTACTTC
D gene: .; J gene: TRBJ2-7; clone size: many; V gene: TRBV5-1; CDR3 length: 14; CDR3 protein: CASSEDMSSYEQYF; CDR3 DNA: TGCGCCAGCAGCGAAGACATGTCATCCTACGAGCAGTACTTC
D gene: .; J gene: TRBJ1-5; clone size: few; V gene: TRBV2; CDR3 length: 14; CDR3 protein: CASRGTSSNQPQHF; CDR3 DNA: TGTGCCAGCAGAGGGACGTCAAGCAATCAGCCCCAGCATTTT
D gene: .; J gene: TRBJ1-1; clone size: many; V gene: TRBV20-1; CDR3 length: 15; CDR3 protein: CSARQLPRGNTEAFF; CDR3 DNA: TGCAGTGCCAGACAGCTCCCCAGGGGAAACACTGAAGCTTTCTTT
D gene: TRBD1; J gene: TRBJ1-6; clone size: .; V gene: TRBV7-9; CDR3 length: 17; CDR3 protein: CASSLARGGQVVSPLHF; CDR3 DNA: TGTGCCAGCAGCTTAGCACGGGGTGGACAGGTGGTGTCACCCCTCCACTTT
D gene: TRBD1; J gene: TRBJ1-2; clone size: .; V gene: TRBV7-2; CDR3 length: 14; CDR3 protein: CASSSGGVPNGYTF; CDR3 DNA: TGTGCCAGCAGCTCAGGGGGCGTCCCGAATGGCTACACCTTC
D gene: .; J gene: TRBJ2-1; clone size: many; V gene: TRBV7-9; CDR3 length: 12; CDR3 protein: CASSLAYNEQFF; CDR3 DNA: TGTGCCAGCAGCTTAGCATACAATGAGCAGTTCTTC
D gene: .; J gene: TRBJ1-2; clone size: few; V gene: TRBV5-1; CDR3 length: 15; CDR3 protein: CASSPTVPLAYGYTF; CDR3 DNA: TGCGCCAGCAGCCCGACAGTACCCCTGGCCTATGGCTACACCTTC
D gene: .; J gene: TRBJ1-3; clone size: many; V gene: TRBV7-2; CDR3 length: 13; CDR3 protein: CASSSYSGNTIYF; CDR3 DNA: TGTGCCAGCAGCTCTTACTCTGGAAACACCATATATTTT
D gene: .; J gene: TRBJ1-5; clone size: many; V gene: TRBV12-3/TRBV12-4; CDR3 length: 14; CDR3 protein: CASSPQPSNQPQHF; CDR3 DNA: TGTGCCAGCAGCCCGCAGCCTTCCAATCAGCCCCAGCATTTT
D gene: TRBD1; J gene: TRBJ2-7; clone size: .; V gene: TRBV29-1; CDR3 length: 10; CDR3 protein: CSADTGAGYF; CDR3 DNA: TGCAGCGCAGACACAGGGGCAGGGTACTTC
D gene: .; J gene: TRBJ2-3; clone size: .; V gene: TRBV7-9; CDR3 length: 13; CDR3 protein: CASSVVYGDTQYF; CDR3 DNA: TGTGCCAGCAGCGTAGTATATGGGGATACGCAGTATTTT
D gene: TRBD2; J gene: TRBJ2-7; clone size: few; V gene: TRBV5-1; CDR3 length: 16; CDR3 protein: CASRGASGSLSYEQYF; CDR3 DNA: TGCGCCAGTAGGGGGGCTAGCGGGAGTCTCTCCTACGAGCAGTACTTC
D gene: .; J gene: TRBJ1-4; clone size: many; V gene: TRBV9; CDR3 length: 15; CDR3 protein: CASTDTGSPGEKLFF; CDR3 DNA: TGTGCCAGCACCGATACTGGGAGCCCTGGAGAAAAACTGTTTTTT
D gene: TRBD1; J gene: TRBJ1-5; clone size: many; V gene: TRBV28; CDR3 length: 13; CDR3 protein: CASRTTGEQPQHF; CDR3 DNA: TGTGCCAGCAGGACAACAGGGGAACAGCCCCAGCATTTT
D gene: TRBD1; J gene: TRBJ1-2; clone size: once; V gene: TRBV5-6; CDR3 length: 13; CDR3 protein: CASQGGANYGYTF; CDR3 DNA: TGTGCCAGCCAGGGGGGCGCGAACTATGGCTACACCTTC
D gene: TRBD2; J gene: TRBJ2-2; clone size: .; V gene: TRBV7-3; CDR3 length: 17; CDR3 protein: CASSLTRGGRNTGELFF; CDR3 DNA: TGTGCCAGCAGCTTAACTCGCGGGGGGCGGAACACCGGGGAGCTGTTTTTT
D gene: .; J gene: TRBJ2-6; clone size: .; V gene: TRBV29-1; CDR3 length: 15; CDR3 protein: CSLEGGSSGANVLTF; CDR3 DNA: TGCAGCCTTGAGGGGGGGAGCTCTGGGGCCAACGTCCTGACTTTC
D gene: TRBD1; J gene: TRBJ1-6; clone size: many; V gene: TRBV5-1; CDR3 length: 17; CDR3 protein: CASSLKQGSLSGSPLHF; CDR3 DNA: TGCGCCAGCAGCTTGAAACAGGGGTCGTTGTCCGGTTCACCCCTCCACTTT
D gene: TRBD2; J gene: TRBJ2-3; clone size: .; V gene: TRBV20-1; CDR3 length: 13; CDR3 protein: CSARWLAGDTQYF; CDR3 DNA: TGCAGTGCTAGGTGGCTAGCGGGAGATACGCAGTATTTT
D gene: .; J gene: TRBJ1-2; clone size: many; V gene: TRBV7-2; CDR3 length: 14; CDR3 protein: CASSLQDGNYGYTF; CDR3 DNA: TGTGCCAGCAGCTTACAGGACGGGAACTATGGCTACACCTTC
D gene: TRBD1; J gene: TRBJ1-4; clone size: .; V gene: TRBV27; CDR3 length: 15; CDR3 protein: CASSFTGGRGEKLFF; CDR3 DNA: TGTGCCAGCAGTTTTACAGGGGGCAGAGGGGAAAAACTGTTTTTT
D gene: TRBD1; J gene: TRBJ1-6; clone size: .; V gene: TRBV20-1; CDR3 length: 16; CDR3 protein: CSARDQGALYNSPLHF; CDR3 DNA: TGCAGTGCTAGAGATCAGGGGGCGTTATATAATTCACCCCTCCACTTT